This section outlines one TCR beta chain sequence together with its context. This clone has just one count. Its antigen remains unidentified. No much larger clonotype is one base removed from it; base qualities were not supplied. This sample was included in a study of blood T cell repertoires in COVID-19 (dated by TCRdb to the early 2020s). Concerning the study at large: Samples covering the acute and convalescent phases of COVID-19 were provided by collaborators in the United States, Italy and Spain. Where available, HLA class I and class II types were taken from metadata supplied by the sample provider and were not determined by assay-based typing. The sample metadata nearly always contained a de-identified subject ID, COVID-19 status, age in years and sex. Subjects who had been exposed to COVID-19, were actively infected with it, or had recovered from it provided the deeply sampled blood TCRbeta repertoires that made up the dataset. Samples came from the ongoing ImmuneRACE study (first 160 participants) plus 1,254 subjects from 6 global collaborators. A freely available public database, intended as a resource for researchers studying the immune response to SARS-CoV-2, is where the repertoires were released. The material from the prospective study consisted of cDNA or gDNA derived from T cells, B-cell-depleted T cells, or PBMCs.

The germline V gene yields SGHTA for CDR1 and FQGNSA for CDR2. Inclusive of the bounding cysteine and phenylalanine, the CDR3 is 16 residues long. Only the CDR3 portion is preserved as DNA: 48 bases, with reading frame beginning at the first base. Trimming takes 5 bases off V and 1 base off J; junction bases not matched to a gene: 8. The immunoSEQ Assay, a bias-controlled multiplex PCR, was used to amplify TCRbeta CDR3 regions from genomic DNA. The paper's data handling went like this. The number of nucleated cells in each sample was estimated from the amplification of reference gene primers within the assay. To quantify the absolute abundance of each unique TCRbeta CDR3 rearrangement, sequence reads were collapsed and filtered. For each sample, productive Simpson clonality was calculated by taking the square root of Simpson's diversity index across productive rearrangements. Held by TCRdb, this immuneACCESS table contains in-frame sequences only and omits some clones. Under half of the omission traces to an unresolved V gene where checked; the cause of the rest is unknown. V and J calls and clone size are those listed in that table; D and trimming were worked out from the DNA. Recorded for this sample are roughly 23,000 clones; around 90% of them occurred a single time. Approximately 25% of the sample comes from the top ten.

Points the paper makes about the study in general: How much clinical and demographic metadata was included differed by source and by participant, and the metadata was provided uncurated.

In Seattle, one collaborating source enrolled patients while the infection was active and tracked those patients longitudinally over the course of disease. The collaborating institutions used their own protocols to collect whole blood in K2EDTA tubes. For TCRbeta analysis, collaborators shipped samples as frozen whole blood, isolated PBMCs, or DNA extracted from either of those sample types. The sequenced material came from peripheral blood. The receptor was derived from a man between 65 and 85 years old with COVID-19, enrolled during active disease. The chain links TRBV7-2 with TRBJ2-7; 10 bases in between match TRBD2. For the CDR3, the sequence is CASSQAGGQVSYEQYF. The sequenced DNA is TGTGCCAGCAGCCAAGCGGGAGGGCAAGTGTCCTACGAGCAGTACTTC.